Reported below is one T cell receptor beta chain. The antigen is unknown. Generated by immunoSEQ multiplex PCR, the TCRdb table keeps only in-frame clones and is missing some. The sample holds 5,000 or so clones, approximately 76% seen once. Frozen unsorted single-cell suspensions supplied the genomic DNA. The data belong to a study of immune cell composition in non-small cell lung cancer. Study context: Lung adenocarcinoma or squamous carcinoma made up most tumours.

Study observations and caveats: Top 10 clone scores and clonality were higher in squamous than adenocarcinoma. Tumour-associated clones >0.5% occurred in approximately 32% of adenocarcinomas, roughly four fifths of squamous.

The sequenced material came from lung tumor tissue. The sequence was collected from a human donor with non-small cell lung cancer.

Written as DNA, the CDR3 is TGTGCCAGCGGACACATCTCTGGAAACACCATATATTTT. Translated, it gives CASGHISGNTIYF. The gene calls are TRBV6-1 and TRBJ1-3; TRBD1 is a possible D gene (5 bases). This CDR3 has 13 amino acids. Trimming removed 8 bases from V and 0 bases from J, with 8 bases in between. Germline assignment: CDR1 MNHNS and CDR2 SASEGT.